A single sample gave rise to the 29 T cell receptor beta chains below, sequenced in a study of beta chain features in type 1 diabetes. Reverse transcription of all isolated RNA meant that expressed TCRB transcripts were sequenced. TCRdb's copy holds only in-frame clones and misses some; the assay was immunoSEQ multiplex PCR. The data show about 410,000 clones, approximately 14% seen once. The sequencing sample was made of naive CD4+ T cells from blood. Receptors originate from a man between 25 and 39 years old in good health.

About this clone itself: One junction end disagrees with the germline gene, perhaps due to a read error. V gene TRBV18 combines with J gene TRBJ1-1; 7 positions match TRBD1. This CDR3 region has 14 residues. Germline V gene lookup returns CDR1 KGHSH and CDR2 LQKENI. The CDR3 is CASSSPTGLTEAFF. CDR3 nucleotides: TGTGCCAGCTCATCACCGACAGGGCTGACTGAAGCTTTCTTT.

This clone was counted between two and nine times. This chain joins TRBV2 and TRBJ1-1, with D tentatively TRBD1 (5 bases). Germline V gene sequence: CDR1 SNHLY, CDR2 FYNNEI. V was shortened by 6 bases and J by 0 bases, with 11 bases between the two germline ends. CDR3 length: 14 residues. The DNA of the CDR3 is TGTGCCAGCAGGGGGGTCAGTTTGAACACTGAAGCTTTCTTT. Translation gives CASRGVSLNTEAFF.

V and J are TRBV5-1 and TRBJ1-1; the D gene is possibly TRBD1 (6 bases). V dropped 2 bases and J dropped 1 base, with 9 bases sitting between them. Per germline, CDR1 SGHRS and CDR2 YFSETQ. The CDR3 loop spans 14 amino acids. The CDR3 sequence: CASSLQTGNTEAFF. CDR3 bases: TGCGCCAGCAGCTTACAGACAGGGAACACTGAAGCTTTCTTT.

This clone occurred a few times. The gene calls are TRBV28 and TRBJ2-3; TRBD1 agrees at 8 bases. V lost 6 bases to trimming and J lost 0 bases; unmatched junction nucleotides: 5. The CDR3 spans 15 residues. CDR1 is MDHEN and CDR2 is SYDVKM in the germline V gene. This CDR3 is CASRGTGDSTDTQYF. The CDR3 bases are TGTGCCAGCAGAGGGACAGGTGATAGCACAGATACGCAGTATTTT. The full variable domain, rest sourced from reference TRBV28 and TRBJ2-3, is DVKVTQSSRYLVKRTGEKVFLECVQDMDHENMFWYRQDPGLGLRLIYFSYDVKMKEKGDIPEGYSVSREKKERFSLILESASTNQTSMYLCASRGTGDSTDTQYFGPGTRLTVL.

This clone was counted only a few times. The chain recombines TRBV7-2 with TRBJ2-1; D tentatively reads TRBD1 or TRBD2 (6 bases each). Trimming removed 5 bases from V and 7 bases from J, with 18 bases in between. This CDR3 is built from 15 residues. Germline lookup yields CDR1 SGHTA and CDR2 FQGNSA. The CDR3 coding sequence is TGTGCCAGCAGCCAGGGTCAGGGGAGGAAGAATGAGCAGTTCTTC. Protein: CASSQGQGRKNEQFF.

The chain carries TRBV11-2 and TRBJ1-1; no reliable D call. Germline V gene data show CDR1 as SGHAT and CDR2 as FQNNGV. The length of the CDR3 is 14 residues. Trimming cost V 1 base and J 1 base, with 7 bases left between them. Here the CDR3 reads CASSLGGENTEAFF. The DNA for the CDR3 is TGTGCCAGCAGCTTAGGGGGTGAGAACACTGAAGCTTTCTTT. Using reference TRBV11-2 and TRBJ1-1 for the parts outside the CDR3, the full variable domain is EAGVAQSPRYKIIEKRQSVAFWCNPISGHATLYWYQQILGQGPKLLIQFQNNGVVDDSQLPKDRFSAERLKGVDSTLKIQPAKLEDSAVYLCASSLGGENTEAFFGQGTRLTVV.

This clone was counted a few times. The chain carries TRBV29-1 and TRBJ2-7; possibly TRBD1 or TRBD2 for D (5 bases each). The germline gives CDR1 SQVTM, CDR2 ANQGSEA. This CDR3 region has 11 residues. The V and J ends lost 4 bases and 4 bases respectively, with 8 bases between them. This chain's CDR3 is CSVAEGYEQYF. CDR3 in DNA: TGCAGCGTTGCTGAGGGGTACGAGCAGTACTTC.

As to this clone: Other DNA sequences from this sample encode an identical CDR3 as well. The chain employs TRBV30 and TRBJ1-1, with D possibly matching TRBD1 (5 bases). Germline V CDR1 and CDR2: GTSNPN, SVGIG (reference sequence). V gave up 0 bases and J gave up 6 bases, with 8 bases separating them. The CDR3 length is 12 residues. This chain's CDR3 is CAWSVRGAEAFF. The CDR3, as DNA: TGTGCCTGGAGTGTTAGGGGCGCTGAAGCTTTCTTT. The full variable domain, completed using reference TRBV30 and TRBJ1-1, is SQTIHQWPATLVQPVGSPLSLECTVEGTSNPNLYWYRQAAGRGLQLLFYSVGIGQISSEVPQNLSASRPQDRQFILSSKKLLLSDSGFYLCAWSVRGAEAFFGQGTRLTVV.

Written as DNA, the CDR3 is TGTGCCATCAGTGAGTCGGGACACCTCTACGAGCAGTACGTC. The encoded protein is CAISESGHLYEQYV. This chain connects TRBV10-3 to TRBJ2-7; the D gene is possibly TRBD1 (6 bases). The CDR3 contains 14 residues. Between the trimmed V and J ends, which lost 0 bases and 3 bases, there was a span of 9 bases. Germline loops: CDR1 ENHRY, CDR2 SYGVKD.

Concerning this clone itself: This sample also contains other DNA sequences that code for the same CDR3. The chain is built from TRBV5-1 and TRBJ1-6, with D unresolved. The CDR3 consists of 13 residues. With 0 bases removed from V and 9 bases from J, the gap between germline ends came to 7 bases. The germline V gene encodes CDR1 SGHRS and CDR2 YFSETQ. The CDR3: CASSLAGRSPLHF. In DNA form, the CDR3 reads TGCGCCAGCAGCTTGGCGGGCCGTTCACCCCTCCACTTT. Filled out from reference TRBV5-1 and TRBJ1-6, the complete variable domain reads KAGVTQTPRYLIKTRGQQVTLSCSPISGHRSVSWYQQTPGQGLQFLFEYFSETQRNKGNFPGRFSGRQFSNSRSEMNVSTLELGDSALYLCASSLAGRSPLHFGNGTRLTVT.

In the case of this clone: This same CDR3 is encoded by further DNA sequences in the sample. The CDR3 spells CASSLLGYGYTF. Here the CDR3 DNA reads TGTGCCAGCAGTTTACTGGGGTATGGCTACACCTTC. This chain connects TRBV28 to TRBJ1-2; D is uncertain. Germline CDR1 MDHEN, CDR2 SYDVKM. V gave up 2 bases and J gave up 5 bases, with 6 bases separating them. The length of the CDR3 is 12 residues.

The V and J genes are TRBV7-6 and TRBJ1-3; possibly TRBD1 for D (5 bases). CDR1 and CDR2 (germline): SGHVS, FNYEAQ. This CDR3 is built from 15 residues. V was trimmed by 4 bases and J by 0 bases, leaving 10 bases between them. CDR3 protein: CASSSMGGSGNTIYF. CDR3 DNA: TGTGCCAGCAGCTCCATGGGGGGCTCTGGAAACACCATATATTTT.

The V and J genes are TRBV5-4 and TRBJ1-1; D is possibly TRBD1 (5 bases). Germline V gene sequence: CDR1 SGHNT, CDR2 YYREEE (reference sequence). V was cut by 0 bases and J by 0 bases, with 9 bases left in between. This CDR3 has 15 residues. This chain's CDR3 is CASSLVGRVNTEAFF. DNA of the CDR3: TGTGCCAGCAGCTTGGTTGGCAGGGTGAACACTGAAGCTTTCTTT.

The rearrangement uses TRBV10-3 and TRBJ2-5, with D unclear. V was cut by 10 bases and J by 1 base, with 16 bases left in between. The germline V gene encodes CDR1 ENHRY and CDR2 SYGVKD. This CDR3 has 14 amino acids. CDR3 sequence: CATLPDKLQETQYF. Here the CDR3 DNA reads TGTGCCACCCTGCCCGACAAGCTCCAAGAGACCCAGTACTTC.

The rearrangement joins TRBV21-1 to TRBJ2-7; the D call TRBD1 from the table was never checked on the DNA. TRBV21-1 counts as a pseudogene. This CDR3 comprises 15 residues. The CDR3 protein is CASSPQKGQGSEQYV. The CDR3 DNA reads as TGTGCCAGCAGCCCTCAGAAGGGACAGGGGTCCGAGCAGTACGTC.

This clone occurred a few times. The chain employs TRBV2 and TRBJ2-3; 8 bases line up with TRBD1. V lost 7 bases and J lost 6; bases outside the gene matches: 9. The V gene's germline CDR1 is SNHLY and CDR2 FYNNEI. The length of the CDR3 is 14 residues. The CDR3 sequence is CASTPDRATDTQYF. Written as DNA, the CDR3 is TGTGCCAGCACTCCGGACAGGGCAACGGATACGCAGTATTTT.

This clone has a single count. This chain's CDR3 is CASSRGVGNQPQHF. CDR3 nucleotides: TGTGCCAGCAGCCGGGGGGTCGGCAATCAGCCCCAGCATTTT. The chain uses TRBV6-5 and TRBJ1-5, with D tentatively TRBD1 (5 bases). Trimming stripped 6 bases from V and 2 bases from J, with 11 bases between. Germline assignment: CDR1 MNHEY and CDR2 SVGAGI. This CDR3 contains 14 residues.

The V call is TRBV7-6, the J call TRBJ2-2; TRBD1 matches at 7 bases. With V trimmed by 5 bases and J by 3 bases, 6 bases remained unmatched. Germline V gene lookup returns CDR1 SGHVS and CDR2 FNYEAQ. The CDR3 spans 15 residues. The CDR3 sequence: CASSPNRGYTGELFF. In DNA form, the CDR3 reads TGTGCCAGCAGCCCTAACAGGGGATACACCGGGGAGCTGTTTTTT.

This clone has just a few counts. The J gene is TRBJ2-3, the V gene TRBV7-8; possible D gene TRBD2, 5 bases. The CDR3 has 15 amino acids. CDR1 and CDR2 (germline): SGHVS, FQNEAQ. Trimming shortened V by 1 base and J by 2 bases, and 10 bases separated the two germline ends. The CDR3 loop is CASSLGGQSTDTQYF. CDR3 nucleotide sequence: TGTGCCAGCAGCTTAGGAGGGCAGTCCACAGATACGCAGTATTTT.

CDR3 residues: CSVLTGTSGRRLDTGELFF. Here the CDR3 DNA reads TGCAGCGTTCTTACCGGGACTAGCGGGAGGCGGCTGGACACCGGGGAGCTGTTTTTT. This chain joins TRBV29-1 and TRBJ2-2; the match to TRBD2 covers 15 bases. Unmatched junction bases numbered 13, after V lost 5 bases and J lost 3 bases. The germline CDR1 and CDR2 sequences are SQVTM and ANQGSEA. The CDR3 spans 19 residues.

The rearrangement joins TRBV25-1 to TRBJ2-5, with unresolved D. From germline, CDR1 is MGHDK and CDR2 SYGVNS. Between the trimmed V and J ends, which lost 3 bases and 5 bases, there was a span of 13 bases. The CDR3 contains 14 residues. The DNA for the CDR3 is TGTGCCAGCAGTGATAATGGCCCCAGGGAGACCCAGTACTTC. Protein: CASSDNGPRETQYF.

A few counts support this clone. This rearrangement joins TRBV7-2 to TRBJ2-3, with 7 bases matching TRBD2. The CDR3 loop spans 17 amino acids. Germline V gene data show CDR1 as SGHTA and CDR2 as FQGNSA. Trimming cost V 0 bases and J 0 bases; bases outside gene matches: 6. In nucleotides, the CDR3 is TGTGCCAGCAGCTTAGCGCTTGGCGGGGGAAGCACAGATACGCAGTATTTT. This codes for CASSLALGGGSTDTQYF.

Only a few counts were recorded for this clone. The chain uses TRBV29-1 and TRBJ1-1; D perhaps matches TRBD1 (5 bases). Deletions cut 4 bases from V and 3 bases from J, with 12 bases between. Germline loops: CDR1 SQVTM, CDR2 ANQGSEA. The CDR3 is made up of 13 amino acids. The DNA for the CDR3 is TGCAGCGTTGTGGGGCAGACCTACACTGAAGCTTTCTTT. Its translation: CSVVGQTYTEAFF.

The CDR3 loop is CASRGTDTQYF. The CDR3 DNA follows: TGTGCCAGCAGGGGAACAGATACGCAGTATTTT. This chain connects TRBV28 to TRBJ2-3, with D unresolved. Per germline, CDR1 MDHEN and CDR2 SYDVKM. This CDR3 region has 11 residues. The V end lost 6 bases, the J end lost 3 bases, and 4 bases lay between the germline ends. Drawing the rest from reference TRBV28 and TRBJ2-3, the complete variable domain is DVKVTQSSRYLVKRTGEKVFLECVQDMDHENMFWYRQDPGLGLRLIYFSYDVKMKEKGDIPEGYSVSREKKERFSLILESASTNQTSMYLCASRGTDTQYFGPGTRLTVL.

This clone occurred a few times. J is TRBJ2-5 and V is TRBV6-5, with D perhaps assigned TRBD1 or TRBD2 (5 bases each). The CDR3 consists of 15 residues. The germline V gene has CDR1 MNHEY and CDR2 SVGAGI. V was clipped by 6 bases and J by 3 bases, with 17 bases between them. This CDR3 is CASRHLGDAKETQYF. The CDR3 DNA sequence: TGTGCCAGCAGACACTTAGGGGACGCGAAAGAGACCCAGTACTTC.

The chain couples TRBV30 to TRBJ1-1; D perhaps matches TRBD1 (5 bases). This CDR3 region has 14 residues. The germline CDR1 and CDR2 sequences are GTSNPN and SVGIG (reference sequence). Trimming stripped 4 bases from V and 0 bases from J, with 12 bases between. The CDR3 bases are TGTGCCTGGAACCCCGGGACCCTGAACACTGAAGCTTTCTTT. Translation: CAWNPGTLNTEAFF. The full variable domain, in which reference TRBV30 and TRBJ1-1 provide the parts outside the CDR3, is SQTIHQWPATLVQPVGSPLSLECTVEGTSNPNLYWYRQAAGRGLQLLFYSVGIGQISSEVPQNLSASRPQDRQFILSSKKLLLSDSGFYLCAWNPGTLNTEAFFGQGTRLTVV.

There are a few counts of this clone. This sequence joins TRBV11-3 and TRBJ1-1; TRBD1 matches at 9 bases. CDR1 is SGHNT and CDR2 is YENEEA in the germline V gene. The V segment lost 5 bases and the J segment 1 base; nucleotides outside the gene matches: 2. The CDR3 extends over 14 amino acids. CDR3 amino acids: CASSKGQGNTEAFF. As DNA, the CDR3 is TGTGCCAGCAGCAAGGGACAGGGGAACACTGAAGCTTTCTTT. Supplemented by reference TRBV11-3 and TRBJ1-1, the full variable domain reads EAGVVQSPRYKIIEKKQPVAFWCNPISGHNTLYWYLQNLGQGPELLIRYENEEAVDDSQLPKDRFSAERLKGVDSTLKIQPAELGDSAVYLCASSKGQGNTEAFFGQGTRLTVV.

The sample holds a few counts of this clone. An end of the junction differs from the germline gene, which may be a read error. This chain links TRBV7-7 with TRBJ2-2; either TRBD1 or TRBD2 may supply D (6 bases each). Germline assignment: CDR1 SSHAT and CDR2 FNYEAQ (reference sequence). The CDR3 is made up of 16 amino acids. CDR3 bases: TGTGCTAGCAGCTTAGCTCCGGGGGCGCGAACCGGGGAGCTGTTTTTT. It encodes CASSLAPGARTGELFF.

The CDR3, as DNA: TGTGCCAGTAGTATAAGGGGTATTTCCTACGAGCAGTACTTC. Its translation: CASSIRGISYEQYF. The chain joins TRBV19 to TRBJ2-7; tentative D call: TRBD1 (5 bases). Between the trimmed V and J ends, which lost 2 bases and 1 base, there was a span of 9 bases. The germline V gene has CDR1 LNHDA and CDR2 SQIVND (reference sequence). This CDR3 is 14 amino acids long.